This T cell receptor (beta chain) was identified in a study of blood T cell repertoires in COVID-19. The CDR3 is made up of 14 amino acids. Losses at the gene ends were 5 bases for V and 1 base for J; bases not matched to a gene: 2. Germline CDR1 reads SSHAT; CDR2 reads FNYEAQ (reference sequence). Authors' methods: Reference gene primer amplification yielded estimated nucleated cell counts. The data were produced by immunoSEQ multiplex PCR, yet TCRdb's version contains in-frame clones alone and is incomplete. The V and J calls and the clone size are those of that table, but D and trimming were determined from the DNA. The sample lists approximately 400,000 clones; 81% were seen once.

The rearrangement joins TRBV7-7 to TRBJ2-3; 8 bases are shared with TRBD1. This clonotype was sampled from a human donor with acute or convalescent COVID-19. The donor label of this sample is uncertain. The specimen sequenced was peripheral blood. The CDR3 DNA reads TGTGCCAGCAGCCCGGACAGGGGCACAGATACGCAGTATTTT. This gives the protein CASSPDRGTDTQYF.